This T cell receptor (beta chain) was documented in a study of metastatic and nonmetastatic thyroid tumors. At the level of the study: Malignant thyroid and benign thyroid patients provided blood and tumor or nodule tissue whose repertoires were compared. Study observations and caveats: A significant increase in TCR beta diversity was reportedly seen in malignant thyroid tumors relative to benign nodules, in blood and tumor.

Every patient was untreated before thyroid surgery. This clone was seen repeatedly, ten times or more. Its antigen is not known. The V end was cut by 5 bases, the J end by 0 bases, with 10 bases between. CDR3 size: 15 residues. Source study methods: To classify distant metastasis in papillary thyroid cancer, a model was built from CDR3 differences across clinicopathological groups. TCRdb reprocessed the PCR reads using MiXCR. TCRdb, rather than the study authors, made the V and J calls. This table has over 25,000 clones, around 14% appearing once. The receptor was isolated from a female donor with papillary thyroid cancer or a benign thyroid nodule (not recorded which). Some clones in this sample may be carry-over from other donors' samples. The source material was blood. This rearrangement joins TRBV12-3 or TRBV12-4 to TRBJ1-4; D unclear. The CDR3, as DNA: TGTGCCAGCAGTCTAGACTCCTCAACTAATGAAAAACTGTTTTTT. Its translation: CASSLDSSTNEKLFF.